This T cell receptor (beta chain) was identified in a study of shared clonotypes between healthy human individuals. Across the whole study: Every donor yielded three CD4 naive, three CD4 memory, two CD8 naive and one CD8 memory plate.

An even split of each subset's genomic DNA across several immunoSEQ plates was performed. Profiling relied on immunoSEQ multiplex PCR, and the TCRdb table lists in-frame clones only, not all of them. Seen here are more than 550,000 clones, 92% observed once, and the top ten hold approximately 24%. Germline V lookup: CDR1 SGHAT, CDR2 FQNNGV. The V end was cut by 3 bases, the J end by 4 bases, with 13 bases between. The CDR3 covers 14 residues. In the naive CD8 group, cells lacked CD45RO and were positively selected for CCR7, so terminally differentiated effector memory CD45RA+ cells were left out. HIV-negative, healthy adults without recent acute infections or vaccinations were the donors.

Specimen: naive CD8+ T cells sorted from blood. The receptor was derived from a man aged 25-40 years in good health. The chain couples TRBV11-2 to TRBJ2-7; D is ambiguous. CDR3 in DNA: TGTGCCAGCAGCTTCGCGGAATTCCCGTACGAGCAGTACTTC. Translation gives CASSFAEFPYEQYF.